The entry below gives a single TCR beta chain sequence along with its context. Looked up from germline, CDR1 is MDHEN and CDR2 is SYDVKM. V gave up 6 bases and J gave up 0 bases, with 11 bases separating them. The CDR3 has 14 residues. This record comes from a study of blood T cell repertoires in COVID-19. Study summary: The United States, Italy and Spain were the sources of the acute and convalescent COVID-19 samples. Sample material is recorded as cDNA or gDNA derived from T cells, B-cell-depleted T cells, or PBMCs.

Original processing methods: From reference gene primer amplification, estimates of nucleated cell counts were derived. Using immunoSEQ multiplex PCR, the repertoire was profiled, and TCRdb retains in-frame clones only, with some absent. For V, J and clone size, that table is used; D and trimming come from the DNA. In the table there are 250,000 to 400,000 clones, around 88% of which are singletons. Seattle cases were enrolled at active infection and followed longitudinally. This TCR was recovered from a woman aged 25 to 39 with COVID-19, enrolled during active disease. The source material was peripheral blood. V and J are TRBV28 and TRBJ1-1; the D is unclear. CDR3 bases: TGTGCCAGCAGCACCGGTAGTATGAACACTGAAGCTTTCTTT. Protein: CASSTGSMNTEAFF.